This entry concerns a single T cell receptor (beta chain). Its antigen is undetermined. What was amplified from RNA transcripts were TCR beta CDR3 regions. HTBI primers drove first-round RT-PCR of the TCR CDR3. TCRdb independently ran MiXCR on the multiplex PCR reads; one entry per CDR3 protein. The sample has 600,000 to 850,000 distinct CDR3 sequences, approximately 18% seen once. The sample is drawn from a study of T cells in Graves' hyperthyroidism and ophthalmopathy. Study-wide results and limits: Most thyroid clonotypes with frequency above 0.001 were detected in blood.

Specimen: blood. This TCR was sampled from a woman aged 45-65 years with Graves' hyperthyroidism that later progressed to Graves' ophthalmopathy.

The CDR3 is CASSPPMVQGGPETQYF. In DNA form, the CDR3 reads TGTGCCAGCTCACCACCTATGGTTCAGGGCGGTCCAGAGACCCAGTACTTC. The rearrangement uses TRBV18 and TRBJ2-5, with D possibly being TRBD1 (5 bases). Germline CDR1 and CDR2: KGHSH and LQKENI. The V and J ends lost 0 bases and 4 bases respectively, with 18 bases between them. The CDR3 consists of 17 residues.